This entry lists 27 T cell receptor beta chains sequenced from one sample in a study of tumor-infiltrating lymphocytes in oesophageal squamous cell carcinoma. TCRdb fed the PCR reads into MiXCR, producing one record per CDR3 protein. The sample records around 16,000 distinct CDR3 sequences, approximately 50% being singletons. Sequenced input: esophageal tumor tissue. The receptors derive from a male donor with esophageal squamous cell carcinoma.

The chain has TRBV7-3 and TRBJ2-6, with D unclear. CDR1 is SGHTA, CDR2 FQGTGA, per germline. The CDR3 sequence is 13 residues long. The V gene lost 6 bases and the J gene lost 1 base, with 4 bases spanning the gap. In DNA, the CDR3 is TGTGCCAGCAGGCGGTCTGGGGCCAACGTCCTGACTTTC. This translates into CASRRSGANVLTF.

The chain employs TRBV7-2 and TRBJ2-1; D possibly corresponds to TRBD2 (6 bases). This CDR3 comprises 15 residues. CDR1 is SGHTA and CDR2 is FQGNSA in the germline V gene. The V end was cut by 1 base, the J end by 12 bases, with 19 bases between. The CDR3 reads CASSLDGSTGVGQFF. CDR3 sequence (DNA): TGTGCCAGCAGCTTAGATGGGTCGACGGGGGTCGGGCAGTTCTTC.

This chain's CDR3 is CASSLQGGGTGELFF. The CDR3 DNA reads as TGTGCCAGCAGTCTTCAGGGTGGGGGCACCGGGGAGCTGTTTTTT. The chain has TRBV6-6 and TRBJ2-2; perhaps D is TRBD1 or TRBD2 (5 bases each). V dropped 5 bases and J dropped 4 bases, with 14 bases sitting between them. The germline V gene has CDR1 MNHNY and CDR2 SVGAGI (reference sequence). The CDR3 is made up of 15 amino acids.

This clonotype was seen repeatedly, ten times or more. The chain has TRBV7-3 and TRBJ2-5; 9 bases are a match to TRBD1. The tail of the sequence fits TRBJ2-7 better, so the J call may be wrong. Germline V gene data show CDR1 as SGHTA and CDR2 as FQGTGA. This CDR3 contains 15 residues. CDR3 in DNA: TGTGCCAGCAGCTTAAACTGGGGACAGGGAAACGAGCAGTACTTC. Its protein product is CASSLNWGQGNEQYF.

Turning to this clonotype: Here the CDR3 omits its conserved ending phenylalanine or tryptophan, so a read error is the likely source. The DNA is omitted, as the CDR3 cannot be located on it reliably, and the CDR3 follows TCRdb's listing. The chain joins TRBV12-3 or TRBV12-4 to TRBJ2-6; the table calls TRBD1, which could not be checked here. The CDR3 has 16 amino acids, counting both end residues. The CDR3 loop reads CASSFGDIRETQYFGA.

This clonotype was found a few times. The J gene is TRBJ2-5, the V gene TRBV7-2, with 7 bases fitting TRBD1. CDR1 is SGHTA and CDR2 is FQGNSA in the germline V gene. With 2 bases clipped from V and 2 bases from J, the junction kept 5 bases outside the gene matches. The CDR3 covers 15 residues. CDR3 region: CASSLWAGGQETQYF. The CDR3, as DNA: TGTGCCAGCAGCTTATGGGCAGGGGGACAAGAGACCCAGTACTTC. The full variable domain, completed using reference TRBV7-2 and TRBJ2-5, is GAGVSQSPSNKVTEKGKDVELRCDPISGHTALYWYRQSLGQGLEFLIYFQGNSAPDKSGLPSDRFSAERTGGSVSTLTIQRTQQEDSAVYLCASSLWAGGQETQYFGPGTRLLVL.

This clonotype has ten or more counts. CDR3 sequence (DNA): TGTGCCAGCAGCTTCCGGGACGGAAACAATGAGCAGTTCTTC. Amino acids: CASSFRDGNNEQFF. V usage is TRBV5-6 and J usage is TRBJ2-1; TRBD1 or TRBD2 may be the D gene (5 bases each). The CDR3 runs 14 residues. The V end lost 2 bases, the J end lost 5 bases, and 11 bases lay between the germline ends. Germline CDR1 and CDR2: SGHDT and YYEEEE.

This clonotype was counted once. The chain recombines TRBV24-1 with TRBJ2-5; D tentatively reads TRBD1 or TRBD2 (6 bases each). Germline V gene sequence: CDR1 KGHDR, CDR2 SFDVKD. The CDR3 consists of 17 residues. Trimming cost V 5 bases and J 11 bases, with 29 bases left between them. The DNA for the CDR3 is TGTGCCACCAGTGGAAGCGGAGGGGGACGCGGGTACAATGAGCAGTACTTC. It encodes CATSGSGGGRGYNEQYF.

The CDR3 sequence: CASSFDRDTEAFF. The CDR3, as DNA: TGTGCCAGCAGCTTCGACAGGGACACTGAAGCTTTCTTT. The V and J genes are TRBV7-6 and TRBJ1-1, with 7 bases that match TRBD1. CDR1 is SGHVS, CDR2 FNYEAQ, per germline. CDR3 length: 13 residues. Germline trimming cut 3 bases from V and 3 bases from J; bases unmatched to any gene: 1.

The chain is built from TRBV9 and TRBJ2-1; 11 bases align to TRBD2. The germline gives CDR1 SGDLS, CDR2 YYNGEE. With V trimmed by 0 bases and J by 8 bases, 7 bases remained unmatched. The CDR3 spans 16 residues. This CDR3 reads CASSVGTGTSGYEQFF. As DNA, the CDR3 is TGTGCCAGCAGCGTAGGGACCGGGACTAGCGGCTATGAGCAGTTCTTC.

A remark on this clonotype: Lacking the conserved final phenylalanine or tryptophan, this CDR3 likely reflects a read error. The DNA is omitted, as the CDR3 cannot be located on it reliably, and the CDR3 follows TCRdb's listing. J is TRBJ2-6 and V is TRBV6-1; the table's D call TRBD1 went unverified against the DNA. The CDR3 is 13 residues long, counting both termini. Germline V gene sequence: CDR1 MNHNS, CDR2 SASEGT. The CDR3 loop reads CASSFPYEQYFGA.

In its sample, this clonotype was seen a few times. The CDR3 spells CASSLGPTGSYEQYF. The DNA of the CDR3 is TGTGCCAGCAGCTTAGGGCCGACAGGTAGCTACGAGCAGTACTTC. The V gene is TRBV11-2, the J gene TRBJ2-1; TRBD1 might be the D (6 bases). The closer fit of TRBJ2-7 to the DNA end suggests the J call may be wrong. This CDR3 spans 15 amino acids. The germline V gene encodes CDR1 SGHAT and CDR2 FQNNGV.

The J gene is TRBJ1-1, the V gene TRBV12-3 or TRBV12-4; tentatively, D is TRBD1 (5 bases). V was pared by 3 bases and J by 1 base, with 9 bases between. The CDR3 runs to 14 residues. The CDR3 bases are TGTGCCAGCAGTTTGGGACCCACGAACACTGAAGCTTTCTTT. This encodes CASSLGPTNTEAFF.

V is TRBV7-2 and J is TRBJ2-3, with TRBD2 matching over 8 bases. Germline V lookup: CDR1 SGHTA, CDR2 FQGNSA. The CDR3 totals 15 residues. The junction had 8 bases not matched to a gene; V was cut back by 6 bases and J by 3 bases. CDR3 nucleotides: TGTGCCAGCAGGCCGGGCGGGGGGCGAACAGATACGCAGTATTTT. This gives the protein CASRPGGGRTDTQYF.

J is TRBJ1-2 and V is TRBV12-3 or TRBV12-4, with TRBD1 matching over 7 bases. The CDR3 runs 14 residues. Trimming removed 7 bases from V and 8 bases from J; junction bases left unmatched: 13. DNA of the CDR3: TGTGCCAGCAACGAGGCAGGGGGTTGGAGCGGCTACACCTTC. Amino acids: CASNEAGGWSGYTF.

To note about this clonotype: The final CDR3 position lacks the conserved phenylalanine or tryptophan, pointing to a likely read error. The DNA is omitted, as the CDR3 cannot be located on it reliably, and the CDR3 follows TCRdb's listing. The V gene is TRBV7-4, the J gene TRBJ1-1; the table's D gene call, TRBD1, was not cross checked with the DNA. The CDR3 spans 18 amino acids, including both terminal residues. Germline CDR1 SGHVT, CDR2 SQSDAQ. This chain's CDR3 is CASNDFPGQGTYEQYFGP.

The rearrangement uses TRBV7-6 and TRBJ2-1; D is perhaps TRBD1 (6 bases). The DNA end favors TRBJ2-7, so the J call may be wrong. The CDR3 is made up of 13 amino acids. Germline loops: CDR1 SGHVS, CDR2 FNYEAQ. The CDR3 nucleotides are TGTGCCAGCAGCTTAGATAGCAGGGGTGAGCAGTACTTC. This translates into CASSLDSRGEQYF.

This clonotype was found a few times. A junction end diverges from the germline sequence, so it may reflect a read error. V and J are TRBV7-2 and TRBJ2-1; 7 bases align to TRBD2. CDR3 length: 14 residues. CDR1 is SGHTA and CDR2 is FQGNSA in the germline V gene. CDR3 sequence reads: CASSLGTTYNEQFF. The CDR3 DNA sequence: TGTGCCAGCAGCTTGGGGACTACCTATAATGAGCAGTTCTTC. The full variable domain, rest sourced from reference TRBV7-2 and TRBJ2-1, is GAGVSQSPSNKVTEKGKDVELRCDPISGHTALYWYRQSLGQGLEFLIYFQGNSAPDKSGLPSDRFSAERTGGSVSTLTIQRTQQEDSAVYLCASSLGTTYNEQFFGPGTRLTVL.

Comment on this clonotype: Likely a read error: the CDR3 ends without its conserved phenylalanine or tryptophan. The limits of the CDR3 on the DNA are not certain, so only TCRdb's listed CDR3 is given. The chain is built from TRBV7-8 and TRBJ2-5; TRBD1 is the table's D call and was not checked against the DNA. The germline CDR1 and CDR2 sequences are SGHVS and FQNEAQ. Counting both end residues, the CDR3 totals 21 amino acids. CDR3: CASSIIQYRGGEEPQVGKRGS.

Turning to this clonotype: The final CDR3 position lacks the conserved phenylalanine or tryptophan, pointing to a likely read error. No DNA is shown, since the ends of the CDR3 on it are uncertain; the CDR3 is the one TCRdb lists. V is TRBV10-3 and J is TRBJ2-1; TRBD1, the table's D call, lacks a check against the DNA. The CDR3 sequence runs 16 residues, both termini included. Germline CDR1 and CDR2: ENHRY and SYGVKD. The CDR3 protein is CAISGGQGFYGYTFGS.

On this clonotype: This is likely a read error, given that the CDR3 carries no conserved phenylalanine or tryptophan at its end. The limits of the CDR3 on the DNA are not certain, so only TCRdb's listed CDR3 is given. V and J are TRBV6-1 and TRBJ2-6; the D call in the table, TRBD1, was not verified against the DNA. The CDR3 has 8 residues if both end residues are counted. CDR1 and CDR2 from the germline V gene are MNHNS and SASEGT. CDR3 amino acids: CASSADRA.

The CDR3 DNA is TGTGCCAGCAGTGGGGGGGGACAGGGCTCCTACGAGCAGTACTTC. Translated: CASSGGGQGSYEQYF. The chain recombines TRBV6-6 with TRBJ2-7, with TRBD1 matching 9 bases. After removal of 5 bases from V and 0 bases from J, the junction contained 5 bases not matched to a gene. Germline V gene sequence: CDR1 MNHNY, CDR2 SVGAGI (reference sequence). CDR3 length: 15 amino acids.

This clonotype was counted a few times. The chain combines TRBV7-2 with TRBJ2-6; D unclear. The DNA end favors TRBJ2-5, so the J call may be wrong. This CDR3 comprises 13 residues. CDR1 and CDR2 (germline): SGHTA, FQGNSA. The CDR3 DNA reads TGTGCCAGCAGCTTAGTTTGGACGGAGACCCAGTACTTC. Protein sequence: CASSLVWTETQYF.

Only one count was recorded for this clonotype. The CDR3 ends on some other residue instead of the conserved phenylalanine or tryptophan, so this is likely a read error. It is unclear where the CDR3 begins or ends on the DNA, so no DNA is shown, and the CDR3 is as TCRdb lists it. J is TRBJ2-5 and V is TRBV18; whether TRBD1, the table's D call, matches the DNA was not checked. Germline-derived CDR1 and CDR2 are KGHSH and LQKENI. The CDR3 spans 22 residues, counting both ends. The CDR3 loop reads CASSPQNRGRRKSSYNEQFFGA.

This clonotype was seen at least ten times. The chain employs TRBV19 and TRBJ2-3; the match to TRBD1 covers 9 bases. V shed 3 bases and J 6 bases; nucleotides not matched to a gene: 7. The CDR3 is made up of 15 amino acids. Germline CDR1 and CDR2: LNHDA and SQIVND (reference sequence). CDR3: CASSIGTGRRDTQYF. The CDR3 nucleotides read TGTGCCAGTAGTATCGGGACAGGGCGCAGGGATACGCAGTATTTT.

This sequence joins TRBV7-6 and TRBJ2-7; D not certain. The CDR3 is 22 amino acids. With 5 bases removed from V and 6 bases from J, the gap between germline ends came to 41 bases. Per the germline V gene, CDR1 is SGHVS and CDR2 is FNYEAQ. The CDR3 protein is CASSPSSLSRQHNIPTRIEQYF. The CDR3 DNA sequence: TGTGCCAGCAGCCCGTCATCTCTCTCGAGGCAACATAATATCCCTACACGAATCGAGCAGTACTTC.

This chain joins TRBV6-6 and TRBJ2-3; TRBD2 aligns across 11 bases. Germline-derived CDR1 and CDR2 are MNHNY and SVGAGI (reference sequence). The length of the CDR3 is 16 residues. V was clipped by 7 bases and J by 11 bases; unmatched bases: 17. The CDR3 sequence is CASTERILAGAGEQYF. The CDR3 region has the DNA TGTGCCAGCACGGAGAGAATACTAGCGGGAGCTGGCGAGCAGTATTTT.